A single sample is the source of the 14 T cell receptor beta chains below, sequenced in a study of neoadjuvant nivolumab and ipilimumab in lung cancer. Profiled with immunoSEQ multiplex PCR; TCRdb holds only in-frame clones, not every one. The table lists about 25,000 clones, 75% to 85% of them singletons. Sequencing was performed on tumor tissue, taken after neoadjuvant nivolumab, alone or with ipilimumab, at or shortly before surgery. The receptors here all came from an adult with non-small cell lung cancer.

The J gene is TRBJ2-3, the V gene TRBV5-1; D remains unclear. This CDR3 is built from 14 residues. Trimming cost V 1 base and J 2 bases, with 8 bases left between them. Germline assignment: CDR1 SGHRS and CDR2 YFSETQ. The CDR3 DNA is TGCGCCAGCAGCTTGACGATTGACACAGATACGCAGTATTTT. Encoded protein: CASSLTIDTDTQYF.

The J gene is TRBJ2-5, the V gene TRBV18; TRBD2 matches 7 bases. The junction had 15 bases not matched to a gene; V was cut back by 0 bases and J by 5 bases. Germline lookup yields CDR1 KGHSH and CDR2 LQKENI. The CDR3 has 18 amino acids. The CDR3 nucleotides read TGTGCCAGCTCACCACCGAGAGGAATAGCGGGCCCAGGGGAGACCCAGTACTTC. Translating gives CASSPPRGIAGPGETQYF.

Notes on this clone: A junction end diverges from the germline sequence, so it may reflect a read error. The chain is built from TRBV18 and TRBJ2-7, with 8 bases identical to TRBD2. Germline-derived CDR1 and CDR2 are KGHSH and LQKENI. The CDR3 covers 16 residues. The CDR3 loop reads CASSPYSGGIGYEQYF. The CDR3 nucleotides read TGTGCCAGCTCACCATACAGCGGGGGAATCGGATACGAGCAGTACTTT.

The J gene is TRBJ2-2, the V gene TRBV6-1; 7 nucleotides agree with TRBD2. The CDR3 runs to 13 residues. Germline V lookup: CDR1 MNHNS, CDR2 SASEGT. The J segment lost 6 bases and the V segment lost 10 bases, leaving 8 bases of the junction unmatched. This CDR3 reads CATTTSPSGELFF. Here the CDR3 DNA reads TGTGCCACTACGACTAGCCCATCCGGGGAGCTGTTTTTT.

In this sample, this clone turned up a few times. This sequence joins TRBV5-1 and TRBJ1-2; D is unresolved. Trimming removed 5 bases from V and 5 bases from J, with 19 bases in between. CDR3 length: 15 residues. Looked up from germline, CDR1 is SGHRS and CDR2 is YFSETQ. This chain's CDR3 is CASRSDGARPYGYTF. The DNA of the CDR3 is TGCGCCAGCAGGTCGGACGGAGCTCGGCCATATGGCTACACCTTC.

The chain is built from TRBV11-2 and TRBJ2-1; 7 bases map to TRBD1. The germline V gene encodes CDR1 SGHAT and CDR2 FQNNGV. Trimming cost V 1 base and J 4 bases; bases outside gene matches: 7. The CDR3 consists of 16 residues. CDR3 nucleotide sequence: TGTGCCAGCAGCTTAGGGCCAGGACAGGCTTACAATGAGCAGTTCTTC. Translation: CASSLGPGQAYNEQFF.

V gene TRBV5-1 combines with J gene TRBJ2-5; 13 bases match TRBD2. Germline lookup yields CDR1 SGHRS and CDR2 YFSETQ. The CDR3 is made up of 16 amino acids. Germline trimming cut 5 bases from V and 2 bases from J; bases unmatched to any gene: 6. The CDR3 here is CASRSGTSGTQETQYF. For the CDR3, the DNA is TGCGCCAGCAGGTCCGGGACTAGCGGGACTCAAGAGACCCAGTACTTC.

Only one count was recorded for this clone. The chain uses TRBV30 and TRBJ2-1, with D perhaps TRBD1 (6 bases). V dropped 2 bases and J dropped 8 bases, with 13 bases sitting between them. The germline V gene encodes CDR1 GTSNPN and CDR2 SVGIG (reference sequence). The CDR3 is 13 residues long. DNA of the CDR3: TGTGCCTGGAGTAAGGGGGAGTACCATGAGCAGTTCTTC. The encoded protein is CAWSKGEYHEQFF.

V gene TRBV9 combines with J gene TRBJ2-5, with 8 bases matching TRBD1. The ends lost 0 bases at V and 5 bases at J; junction bases unmatched: 9. Germline CDR1 and CDR2: SGDLS and YYNGEE. CDR3 length: 16 amino acids. The CDR3 region is CASSVGGRGRIETQYF. The CDR3 nucleotides are TGTGCCAGCAGCGTAGGAGGCAGGGGGCGCATTGAGACCCAGTACTTC. Drawing the rest from reference TRBV9 and TRBJ2-5, the complete variable domain is DSGVTQTPKHLITATGQRVTLRCSPRSGDLSVYWYQQSLDQGLQFLIQYYNGEERAKGNILERFSAQQFPDLHSELNLSSLELGDSALYFCASSVGGRGRIETQYFGPGTRLLVL.

The chain recombines TRBV7-2 with TRBJ2-3; no firm D call. CDR1 and CDR2 from the germline V gene are SGHTA and FQGNSA. Between the trimmed V and J ends, which lost 4 bases and 1 base, there was a span of 9 bases. CDR3 length: 14 amino acids. The CDR3 protein is CASSWPSGTDTQYF. The CDR3 coding sequence is TGTGCCAGCAGCTGGCCTAGTGGCACAGATACGCAGTATTTT.

The sample holds one count of this clone. The rearrangement uses TRBV9 and TRBJ1-1; D perhaps matches TRBD1 (5 bases). Looked up from germline, CDR1 is SGDLS and CDR2 is YYNGEE. V lost 0 bases and J 3 bases, leaving 12 bases between the germline ends. This CDR3 is built from 15 residues. Here the CDR3 DNA reads TGTGCCAGCAGCGTAGTTGGGGCCGTGGACACTGAAGCTTTCTTT. Encoded protein: CASSVVGAVDTEAFF.

The chain carries TRBV30 and TRBJ2-3; D remains ambiguous. CDR1 and CDR2 from the germline V gene are GTSNPN and SVGIG (reference sequence). V was cut by 5 bases and J by 2 bases, with 11 bases left in between. The CDR3 is 13 amino acids. The CDR3 region is CAWDWENTDTQYF. CDR3 sequence (DNA): TGTGCCTGGGACTGGGAAAACACAGATACGCAGTATTTT.

This chain uses TRBV11-3 with TRBJ2-5, with D perhaps matching TRBD2 (7 bases). V lost 4 bases to trimming and J lost 2 bases, with 14 bases between them. The CDR3 is 15 residues long. Germline lookup yields CDR1 SGHNT and CDR2 YENEEA. CDR3 DNA sequence: TGTGCCAGCAGCTCTGCGGGGGCGATTCAAGAGACCCAGTACTTC. It yields the protein CASSSAGAIQETQYF.

This sequence joins TRBV6-5 and TRBJ2-1, with 12 bases matching TRBD2. There are 15 residues in the CDR3. The V gene end was trimmed by 6 bases and the J gene end by 4 bases; junction bases not matched to a gene: 4. Germline V lookup: CDR1 MNHEY, CDR2 SVGAGI. Here the CDR3 DNA reads TGTGCCAGCAGCCCCGGGACTAGCGGGTACAATGAGCAGTTCTTC. Amino acids: CASSPGTSGYNEQFF.